This is a list of T cell receptor beta chains from one sample in a study of T cell changes during pregnancy in multiple sclerosis. The method was immunoSEQ multiplex PCR; TCRdb's version includes in-frame clones alone and lacks a portion of them. The table lists around 62,000 clones, 90% to 95% of them singletons. The source material was CD8+ T cells from peripheral blood mononuclear cells, sampled in the second trimester of pregnancy. The receptors shown here come from a female donor with multiple sclerosis, enrolled in a pregnancy study. Both conserved end residues are part of each CDR3. D genes are given only for firm matches. Not every row has a clone size; where given, it reads once, few, many or a size class.

d_call: TRBD2; v_call: TRBV27; j_call: TRBJ2-1; clone_size: -; cdr3_aa: CASSLAGTSGYNEQFF; cdr3_nt: TGTGCCAGCAGTTTGGCCGGGACTAGCGGTTACAATGAGCAGTTCTTC
d_call: TRBD2; v_call: TRBV7-2; j_call: TRBJ2-7; clone_size: -; cdr3_aa: CASSLVAGGLGDLKQYF; cdr3_nt: TGTGCCAGCAGCTTGGTAGCGGGGGGCCTAGGGGACCTCAAGCAGTACTTC
d_call: -; v_call: TRBV20-1; j_call: TRBJ2-3; clone_size: -; cdr3_aa: CSARTGSTQYF; cdr3_nt: TGCAGTGCTAGAACAGGGTCTACGCAGTATTTT
d_call: -; v_call: TRBV5-4; j_call: TRBJ2-1; clone_size: -; cdr3_aa: CASSFLRQAWDEQFF; cdr3_nt: TGTGCCAGCAGCTTCCTTCGACAGGCCTGGGATGAGCAGTTCTTC
d_call: TRBD1; v_call: TRBV4-1; j_call: TRBJ2-1; clone_size: -; cdr3_aa: CASMGQGDSEQFF; cdr3_nt: TGCGCCAGCATGGGACAGGGCGATAGTGAGCAGTTCTTC
d_call: TRBD1; v_call: TRBV2; j_call: TRBJ2-7; clone_size: -; cdr3_aa: CASGGTGQYEQYF; cdr3_nt: TGTGCCAGCGGCGGGACAGGGCAGTACGAGCAGTACTTC
d_call: TRBD2; v_call: TRBV18; j_call: TRBJ2-3; clone_size: -; cdr3_aa: CASSPPVGGRVTDTQYF; cdr3_nt: TGTGCCAGCTCACCACCAGTAGGCGGGAGGGTCACAGATACGCAGTATTTT
d_call: -; v_call: TRBV6-5; j_call: TRBJ2-7; clone_size: -; cdr3_aa: CASTRPGVPYEQYF; cdr3_nt: TGTGCCAGCACCCGTCCAGGGGTGCCCTACGAGCAGTACTTC
d_call: TRBD1; v_call: TRBV2; j_call: TRBJ2-7; clone_size: -; cdr3_aa: CASSEGDRRTYEQYF; cdr3_nt: TGTGCCAGCAGCGAGGGGGACAGGCGCACCTACGAGCAGTACTTC
d_call: -; v_call: TRBV2; j_call: TRBJ1-2; clone_size: -; cdr3_aa: CAGQGMDGYTF; cdr3_nt: TGTGCCGGGCAGGGAATGGATGGCTACACCTTC
d_call: TRBD2; v_call: TRBV13; j_call: TRBJ2-1; clone_size: -; cdr3_aa: CASSSAGRGGNEQFF; cdr3_nt: TGTGCCAGCAGCTCGGCGGGGCGGGGGGGCAATGAGCAGTTCTTC
d_call: -; v_call: TRBV9; j_call: TRBJ2-1; clone_size: once; cdr3_aa: CASSVDWLYDNEQFF; cdr3_nt: TGTGCCAGCAGCGTCGACTGGCTCTACGACAATGAGCAGTTCTTC
d_call: -; v_call: TRBV2; j_call: TRBJ2-2; clone_size: -; cdr3_aa: CASSDGLNTGELFF; cdr3_nt: TGTGCCAGCAGTGACGGTCTAAACACCGGGGAGCTGTTTTTT
d_call: -; v_call: TRBV5-1; j_call: TRBJ1-4; clone_size: -; cdr3_aa: CASSLKQGGEKLFF; cdr3_nt: TGCGCCAGCAGCTTGAAACAGGGCGGTGAAAAACTGTTTTTT
d_call: TRBD1; v_call: TRBV2; j_call: TRBJ2-3; clone_size: -; cdr3_aa: CASRTGQGTDTQYF; cdr3_nt: TGTGCCAGCAGGACCGGACAGGGCACAGATACGCAGTATTTT
d_call: -; v_call: TRBV10-3; j_call: TRBJ2-1; clone_size: -; cdr3_aa: CAISEARTGYNEQFF; cdr3_nt: TGTGCCATCAGTGAGGCCCGTACAGGGTACAATGAGCAGTTCTTC
d_call: TRBD1; v_call: TRBV7-2; j_call: TRBJ1-5; clone_size: -; cdr3_aa: CASSLGDSLNQPQHF; cdr3_nt: TGTGCCAGCAGCTTAGGGGACAGTTTAAATCAGCCCCAGCATTTT
d_call: TRBD2; v_call: TRBV11-2; j_call: TRBJ2-5; clone_size: -; cdr3_aa: CASSLPTSGYQETQYF; cdr3_nt: TGTGCCAGCAGCTTACCAACTAGCGGGTACCAAGAGACCCAGTACTTC
d_call: -; v_call: TRBV28; j_call: TRBJ1-1; clone_size: -; cdr3_aa: CASSFGHSHTEAFF; cdr3_nt: TGTGCCAGCAGTTTCGGACACTCCCACACTGAAGCTTTCTTT
d_call: TRBD1; v_call: TRBV9; j_call: TRBJ1-3; clone_size: -; cdr3_aa: CASSPGQGSGNTIYF; cdr3_nt: TGTGCCAGCAGCCCGGGACAGGGATCTGGAAACACCATATATTTT
d_call: TRBD2; v_call: TRBV11-2; j_call: TRBJ2-1; clone_size: once; cdr3_aa: CASSDLAGTYNEQFF; cdr3_nt: TGTGCCAGCAGCGACCTAGCGGGTACCTACAATGAGCAGTTCTTC
d_call: -; v_call: TRBV6-5; j_call: TRBJ1-1; clone_size: -; cdr3_aa: CASSFTENTEAFF; cdr3_nt: TGTGCCAGCAGTTTTACTGAGAACACTGAAGCTTTCTTT
d_call: -; v_call: TRBV6-4; j_call: TRBJ1-5; clone_size: once; cdr3_aa: CASSEGADQPQHF; cdr3_nt: TGTGCCAGCAGTGAGGGGGCGGATCAGCCCCAGCATTTT
d_call: -; v_call: TRBV7-3; j_call: TRBJ1-2; clone_size: -; cdr3_aa: CASSPTGASRSLLNGYTF; cdr3_nt: TGTGCCAGCAGCCCGACAGGAGCATCTCGTTCTCTATTAAATGGCTACACCTTC
d_call: -; v_call: TRBV29-1; j_call: TRBJ2-7; clone_size: once; cdr3_aa: CSVEDRNREIYEQYF; cdr3_nt: TGCAGCGTTGAAGATAGGAACAGGGAAATATACGAGCAGTACTTC
d_call: -; v_call: TRBV7-9; j_call: TRBJ2-7; clone_size: -; cdr3_aa: CASSSGLTYEQYF; cdr3_nt: TGTGCCAGCAGCTCTGGACTGACTTACGAGCAGTACTTC
d_call: TRBD1; v_call: TRBV6-4; j_call: TRBJ1-5; clone_size: -; cdr3_aa: CASSGQGIEYSNQPQHF; cdr3_nt: TGTGCCAGCAGTGGACAGGGGATAGAGTATAGCAATCAGCCCCAGCATTTT
d_call: TRBD2; v_call: TRBV7-7; j_call: TRBJ2-1; clone_size: -; cdr3_aa: CASSARLAAVNEQFF; cdr3_nt: TGTGCCAGCAGTGCTAGACTAGCGGCGGTTAATGAGCAGTTCTTC
d_call: -; v_call: TRBV19; j_call: TRBJ1-1; clone_size: -; cdr3_aa: CASKVGGANTEAFF; cdr3_nt: TGTGCCAGTAAGGTCGGGGGGGCGAACACTGAAGCTTTCTTT
d_call: -; v_call: TRBV2; j_call: TRBJ2-7; clone_size: -; cdr3_aa: CASSEPAGIEQYF; cdr3_nt: TGTGCCAGCAGTGAACCGGCGGGAATCGAGCAGTACTTC
d_call: TRBD1; v_call: TRBV5-1; j_call: TRBJ1-1; clone_size: -; cdr3_aa: CASTAGTGFMNTEAFF; cdr3_nt: TGCGCCAGCACGGCGGGGACAGGTTTTATGAACACTGAAGCTTTCTTT
d_call: -; v_call: TRBV2; j_call: TRBJ2-7; clone_size: few; cdr3_aa: CASTPSDSYEQYF; cdr3_nt: TGTGCCAGCACCCCTAGCGATTCCTACGAGCAGTACTTC
d_call: TRBD2; v_call: TRBV29-1; j_call: TRBJ2-1; clone_size: -; cdr3_aa: CSVGGGGRAHSYNEQFF; cdr3_nt: TGCAGCGTCGGGGGGGGCGGGAGGGCCCACTCCTACAATGAGCAGTTCTTC
d_call: -; v_call: TRBV10-3; j_call: TRBJ1-1; clone_size: -; cdr3_aa: CAISESTGNTEAFF; cdr3_nt: TGTGCCATCAGTGAGTCGACAGGGAACACTGAAGCTTTCTTT
d_call: -; v_call: TRBV27; j_call: TRBJ2-7; clone_size: -; cdr3_aa: CASSFSRGGSYEQYF; cdr3_nt: TGTGCCAGCAGTTTTTCGAGGGGGGGCAGCTACGAGCAGTACTTC
d_call: -; v_call: TRBV19; j_call: TRBJ2-1; clone_size: -; cdr3_aa: CASSIDYGNEQFF; cdr3_nt: TGTGCCAGTAGTATAGATTACGGGAATGAGCAGTTCTTC
d_call: TRBD1; v_call: TRBV7-6; j_call: TRBJ2-7; clone_size: -; cdr3_aa: CASSFATGQGVYEQYF; cdr3_nt: TGTGCCAGCAGCTTCGCTACGGGACAGGGCGTCTACGAGCAGTACTTC
d_call: -; v_call: TRBV5-1; j_call: TRBJ2-7; clone_size: -; cdr3_aa: CASSLDLSSLYEQYF; cdr3_nt: TGCGCCAGCAGCTTGGACCTTAGTTCCCTCTACGAGCAGTACTTC
d_call: -; v_call: TRBV4-1; j_call: TRBJ1-3; clone_size: -; cdr3_aa: CATLGSGPSGNTIYF; cdr3_nt: TGCGCCACCTTAGGTAGCGGACCCTCTGGAAACACCATATATTTT
d_call: TRBD2; v_call: TRBV4-2; j_call: TRBJ2-1; clone_size: -; cdr3_aa: CASSQAGLAGYNEQFF; cdr3_nt: TGTGCCAGCAGCCAAGCGGGACTAGCGGGGTACAATGAGCAGTTCTTC
d_call: TRBD1; v_call: TRBV6-1; j_call: TRBJ2-1; clone_size: -; cdr3_aa: CATGGSLPYNEQFF; cdr3_nt: TGTGCAACAGGGGGATCCCTCCCCTACAATGAGCAGTTCTTC
d_call: -; v_call: TRBV5-6; j_call: TRBJ1-2; clone_size: -; cdr3_aa: CASSGGGHGYTF; cdr3_nt: TGTGCCAGCAGCGGCGGGGGCCATGGCTACACCTTC
d_call: -; v_call: TRBV7-9; j_call: TRBJ2-1; clone_size: -; cdr3_aa: CASSPPKQGGGNEQFF; cdr3_nt: TGTGCCAGCAGCCCCCCGAAACAAGGGGGGGGCAATGAGCAGTTCTTC
d_call: -; v_call: TRBV27; j_call: TRBJ2-2; clone_size: once; cdr3_aa: CASSKLAVEGTGELFF; cdr3_nt: TGTGCCAGCAGTAAATTAGCCGTAGAGGGCACCGGGGAGCTGTTTTTT
d_call: TRBD1; v_call: TRBV7-9; j_call: TRBJ1-2; clone_size: -; cdr3_aa: CASSLGTGGVSYGYTF; cdr3_nt: TGTGCCAGCAGCTTAGGGACAGGGGGTGTAAGCTATGGCTACACCTTC
d_call: -; v_call: TRBV6-5; j_call: TRBJ2-1; clone_size: -; cdr3_aa: CASSYSGSDSYNEQFF; cdr3_nt: TGTGCCAGCAGTTACTCAGGGAGCGATTCCTACAATGAGCAGTTCTTC
d_call: TRBD1; v_call: TRBV7-9; j_call: TRBJ2-7; clone_size: -; cdr3_aa: CASESTGAEKSSYEQYF; cdr3_nt: TGTGCCAGCGAGTCGACAGGGGCGGAAAAGAGCTCCTACGAGCAGTACTTC
d_call: TRBD1; v_call: TRBV2; j_call: TRBJ1-2; clone_size: -; cdr3_aa: CASSEEGQGSAGYTF; cdr3_nt: TGTGCCAGCAGTGAAGAGGGACAGGGGAGTGCTGGCTACACCTTC
d_call: -; v_call: TRBV6-1; j_call: TRBJ2-5; clone_size: -; cdr3_aa: CASSDGFGIQETQYF; cdr3_nt: TGTGCCAGCAGTGACGGGTTCGGAATCCAAGAGACCCAGTACTTC
d_call: -; v_call: TRBV4-2; j_call: TRBJ2-2; clone_size: -; cdr3_aa: CASSQPTGNTGELFF; cdr3_nt: TGTGCCAGCAGCCAACCTACAGGGAACACCGGGGAGCTGTTTTTT
d_call: -; v_call: TRBV9; j_call: TRBJ2-7; clone_size: -; cdr3_aa: CASGDSNYEQYF; cdr3_nt: TGTGCCAGCGGAGACAGTAACTACGAGCAGTACTTC
d_call: TRBD2; v_call: TRBV6-4; j_call: TRBJ2-3; clone_size: -; cdr3_aa: CASSDAGGTDTQYF; cdr3_nt: TGTGCCAGCAGTGACGCGGGGGGGACAGATACGCAGTATTTT
d_call: -; v_call: TRBV2; j_call: TRBJ1-1; clone_size: -; cdr3_aa: CAGRGGRPDEAFF; cdr3_nt: TGTGCCGGAAGGGGGGGGCGCCCGGATGAAGCTTTCTTT
d_call: -; v_call: TRBV14; j_call: TRBJ1-6; clone_size: -; cdr3_aa: CASSSHRAPYNSPLHF; cdr3_nt: TGTGCCAGCAGCTCACACAGGGCCCCGTATAATTCACCCCTCCACTTT